These T cell receptor beta chains were read from a single sample in a study of human T cells and chemical hapten exposure. One entry per CDR3 protein, called by TCRdb with MiXCR from the RACE reads. In the table there are approximately 320,000 distinct CDR3 sequences, about 5.4% of which are singletons. Source: whole blood, taken in connection with sensitization to the hapten diphenylcyclopropenone (DPC). The receptors were gathered from a woman aged 18-35 years with alopecia areata. Some clones in this sample may be carry-over from other donors' samples. CDR3s include the opening cysteine and the closing phenylalanine or tryptophan. A D gene is named only where the DNA matches it firmly. Clone size is not always given. Where it is, it says once, few, many or a class for expanded clones.

clone size: many; D gene: -; J gene: TRBJ1-2; V gene: TRBV7-9; CDR3 protein: CASSLATGRGTGYTF; CDR3 DNA: TGTGCCAGCAGCTTAGCTACTGGCAGGGGAACGGGCTACACCTTC
clone size: few; D gene: TRBD1; J gene: TRBJ2-7; V gene: TRBV6-2/TRBV6-3; CDR3 protein: CASSYHATGGTYEQYF; CDR3 DNA: TGTGCCAGCAGTTACCACGCTACAGGGGGGACCTACGAGCAGTACTTC
clone size: many; D gene: -; J gene: TRBJ2-3; V gene: TRBV6-2/TRBV6-3; CDR3 protein: CASSYSVAADTQYF; CDR3 DNA: TGTGCCAGCAGTTACTCGGTAGCGGCAGATACGCAGTATTTT
clone size: -; D gene: TRBD1; J gene: TRBJ1-1; V gene: TRBV6-2/TRBV6-3; CDR3 protein: CASSYGGTGGTEAFF; CDR3 DNA: TGTGCCAGCAGTTACGGCGGGACAGGGGGCACTGAAGCTTTCTTT
clone size: many; D gene: -; J gene: TRBJ2-1; V gene: TRBV29-1; CDR3 protein: CSVLLASAAEQFF; CDR3 DNA: TGCAGCGTTTTACTAGCATCAGCGGCTGAGCAGTTCTTC
clone size: few; D gene: -; J gene: TRBJ2-6; V gene: TRBV6-2/TRBV6-3; CDR3 protein: CASRINRGGSSGANVLTF; CDR3 DNA: TGTGCCAGCAGGATCAACAGGGGAGGGAGTTCTGGGGCCAACGTCCTGACTTTC
clone size: -; D gene: -; J gene: TRBJ2-3; V gene: TRBV11-2; CDR3 protein: CASSLGYRTDTDTQYF; CDR3 DNA: TGTGCCAGCAGCTTAGGATATAGGACAGACACAGATACGCAGTATTTT
clone size: few; D gene: -; J gene: TRBJ2-7; V gene: TRBV7-2; CDR3 protein: CASSLAPAVQYF; CDR3 DNA: TGTGCCAGCAGCTTAGCGCCGGCAGTGCAGTACTTC
clone size: many; D gene: -; J gene: TRBJ1-1; V gene: TRBV7-9; CDR3 protein: CASSSQTGNTEAFF; CDR3 DNA: TGTGCCAGCAGCTCCCAAACAGGGAACACTGAAGCTTTCTTT
clone size: many; D gene: -; J gene: TRBJ2-2; V gene: TRBV9; CDR3 protein: CASSVGWRAGELFF; CDR3 DNA: TGTGCCAGCAGCGTAGGTTGGAGGGCCGGGGAGCTGTTTTTT
clone size: few; D gene: -; J gene: TRBJ1-2; V gene: TRBV29-1; CDR3 protein: CSVEVAEDYGYTF; CDR3 DNA: TGCAGCGTTGAGGTGGCAGAAGACTATGGCTACACCTTC
clone size: many; D gene: -; J gene: TRBJ2-2; V gene: TRBV6-2/TRBV6-3; CDR3 protein: CASSYLTETGELFF; CDR3 DNA: TGTGCCAGCAGTTACCTGACGGAGACCGGGGAGCTGTTTTTT
clone size: -; D gene: -; J gene: TRBJ1-5; V gene: TRBV6-1; CDR3 protein: CASRQHSNQPQHF; CDR3 DNA: TGTGCCAGCAGGCAGCATAGCAATCAGCCCCAGCATTTT
clone size: -; D gene: TRBD1; J gene: TRBJ1-1; V gene: TRBV20-1; CDR3 protein: CSAPGRTGSTEAFF; CDR3 DNA: TGCAGTGCTCCCGGACGGACAGGGAGCACTGAAGCTTTCTTT
clone size: few; D gene: -; J gene: TRBJ2-3; V gene: TRBV7-9; CDR3 protein: CASSSEYDTQYF; CDR3 DNA: TGTGCCAGCAGCTCAGAATACGATACGCAGTATTTT
clone size: few; D gene: -; J gene: TRBJ2-1; V gene: TRBV4-1; CDR3 protein: CASSQAPTVYNEQFF; CDR3 DNA: TGCGCCAGCAGCCAGGCCCCGACAGTCTACAATGAGCAGTTCTTC
clone size: many; D gene: -; J gene: TRBJ2-5; V gene: TRBV7-2; CDR3 protein: CASSPRGSETQYF; CDR3 DNA: TGTGCCAGCAGCCCACGGGGAAGTGAGACCCAGTACTTC
clone size: many; D gene: TRBD1; J gene: TRBJ1-5; V gene: TRBV3-1; CDR3 protein: CASSQAGTGSNQPQHF; CDR3 DNA: TGTGCCAGCAGCCAAGCCGGGACAGGGTCCAATCAGCCCCAGCATTTT
clone size: many; D gene: -; J gene: TRBJ2-1; V gene: TRBV29-1; CDR3 protein: CSVEQYNEQFF; CDR3 DNA: TGCAGCGTTGAGCAGTACAATGAGCAGTTCTTC
clone size: -; D gene: -; J gene: TRBJ1-2; V gene: TRBV19; CDR3 protein: CASSYTGTRTNYGYTF; CDR3 DNA: TGTGCCAGTAGTTACACCGGGACTAGGACTAACTATGGCTACACCTTC
clone size: few; D gene: TRBD1; J gene: TRBJ2-7; V gene: TRBV20-1; CDR3 protein: CSARTGTGGSYEQYF; CDR3 DNA: TGCAGTGCTAGAACCGGGACAGGGGGATCCTACGAGCAGTACTTC
clone size: many; D gene: -; J gene: TRBJ2-3; V gene: TRBV6-5; CDR3 protein: CASSYQVSADTQYF; CDR3 DNA: TGTGCCAGCAGTTACCAGGTTTCCGCAGATACGCAGTATTTT
clone size: many; D gene: TRBD1; J gene: TRBJ1-5; V gene: TRBV28; CDR3 protein: CASSFILGQGSRYQPQHF; CDR3 DNA: TGTGCCAGCAGTTTCATCCTGGGACAGGGTAGTAGATATCAGCCCCAGCATTTT
clone size: -; D gene: TRBD2; J gene: TRBJ2-5; V gene: TRBV6-2/TRBV6-3; CDR3 protein: CASSYPLASGEEYF; CDR3 DNA: TGTGCCAGCAGTTACCCGCTGGCTAGCGGGGAGGAGTACTTC
clone size: -; D gene: -; J gene: TRBJ1-1; V gene: TRBV11-1; CDR3 protein: CASSSYKGKVNTEAFF; CDR3 DNA: TGTGCCAGCAGCTCCTACAAGGGGAAGGTGAACACTGAAGCTTTCTTT
clone size: few; D gene: TRBD1; J gene: TRBJ2-2; V gene: TRBV5-4; CDR3 protein: CASSVNRGWTGELFF; CDR3 DNA: TGTGCCAGCAGCGTAAACAGGGGATGGACCGGGGAGCTGTTTTTT
clone size: many; D gene: TRBD2; J gene: TRBJ2-1; V gene: TRBV20-1; CDR3 protein: CSAKGTSGDYEQFF; CDR3 DNA: TGCAGTGCGAAGGGGACTAGTGGGGATTATGAGCAGTTCTTC
clone size: -; D gene: -; J gene: TRBJ1-5; V gene: TRBV29-1; CDR3 protein: CSVVPGRGQPQHF; CDR3 DNA: TGCAGCGTTGTGCCCGGGCGTGGACAGCCCCAGCATTTT
clone size: -; D gene: -; J gene: TRBJ1-3; V gene: TRBV28; CDR3 protein: CASSGTAHSGNTIYF; CDR3 DNA: TGTGCCAGCAGTGGTACAGCGCACTCTGGAAACACCATATATTTT
clone size: many; D gene: TRBD1; J gene: TRBJ1-1; V gene: TRBV12-3/TRBV12-4; CDR3 protein: CASSPTNRGTEAFF; CDR3 DNA: TGTGCCAGCAGTCCTACTAACAGGGGCACTGAAGCTTTCTTT
clone size: many; D gene: TRBD1; J gene: TRBJ1-1; V gene: TRBV6-6; CDR3 protein: CASSYGQGGNTEAFF; CDR3 DNA: TGTGCCAGCAGTTACGGACAGGGGGGAAACACTGAAGCTTTCTTT
clone size: -; D gene: -; J gene: TRBJ2-1; V gene: TRBV9; CDR3 protein: CASSVAPGRRQGQNEQFF; CDR3 DNA: TGTGCCAGCAGCGTAGCTCCGGGGAGGAGACAGGGTCAGAATGAGCAGTTCTTC
clone size: -; D gene: -; J gene: TRBJ2-4; V gene: TRBV29-1; CDR3 protein: CSVGGPGNIQYF; CDR3 DNA: TGCAGCGTTGGAGGACCTGGGAACATTCAGTACTTC